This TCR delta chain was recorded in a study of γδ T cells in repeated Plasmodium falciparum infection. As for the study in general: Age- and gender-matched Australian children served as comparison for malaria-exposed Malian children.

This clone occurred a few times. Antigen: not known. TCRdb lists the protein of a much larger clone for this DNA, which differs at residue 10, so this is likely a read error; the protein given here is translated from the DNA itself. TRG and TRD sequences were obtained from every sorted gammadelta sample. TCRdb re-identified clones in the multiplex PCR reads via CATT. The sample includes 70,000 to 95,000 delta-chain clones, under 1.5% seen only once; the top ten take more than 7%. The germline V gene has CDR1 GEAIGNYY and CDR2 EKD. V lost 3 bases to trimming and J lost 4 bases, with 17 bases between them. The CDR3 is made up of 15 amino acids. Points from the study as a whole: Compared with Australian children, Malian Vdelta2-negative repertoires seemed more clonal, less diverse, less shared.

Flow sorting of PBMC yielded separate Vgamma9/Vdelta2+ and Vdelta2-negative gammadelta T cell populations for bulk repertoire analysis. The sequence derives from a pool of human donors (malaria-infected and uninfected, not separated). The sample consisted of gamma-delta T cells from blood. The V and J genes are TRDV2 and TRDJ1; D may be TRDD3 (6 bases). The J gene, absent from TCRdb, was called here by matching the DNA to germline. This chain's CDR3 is CACDPLGSGHDKLIF. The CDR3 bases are TGTGCCTGTGACCCCCTGGGGAGCGGACACGATAAACTCATCTTT.